These 3 T cell receptor beta chains were all obtained from the same sample, sequenced in a study of a mutant IDH1 vaccine in newly diagnosed glioma. Regarding time point: baseline, week 1 (first vaccination visit). Treatment described: pre-vaccination baseline after standard-of-care therapy. Profiled with immunoSEQ multiplex PCR; TCRdb holds only in-frame clones, not every one. The table lists tens of thousands of clones, roughly 89% of them singletons, with over 15% in the top ten. The source was PBMCs, collected from a glioma patient treated with radiotherapy, temozolomide or both. These receptors all come from a man between 18 and 35 years old with glioma.

This clone showed up just a few times. V gene TRBV5-1 combines with J gene TRBJ1-3; D gene ambiguous. The CDR3 has 14 amino acids. Between the trimmed V and J ends, which lost 5 bases and 0 bases, there was a span of 9 bases. Germline CDR1 and CDR2: SGHRS and YFSETQ. CDR3 nucleotides: TGCGCCAGCAGAATAGGGAGCTCTGGAAACACCATATATTTT. This encodes CASRIGSSGNTIYF.

The genes are TRBV28 and TRBJ2-7; possibly TRBD2 for D (6 bases). Per the germline V gene, CDR1 is MDHEN and CDR2 is SYDVKM. Trimming shortened V by 5 bases and J by 2 bases, and 10 bases separated the two germline ends. CDR3 length: 13 residues. CDR3 DNA sequence: TGTGCCAGCAGTCCCGGGGGTGCCTACGAGCAGTACTTC. It specifies CASSPGGAYEQYF.

The gene calls are TRBV7-9 and TRBJ1-5; 11 bases fit TRBD1. Germline V gene data show CDR1 as SEHNR and CDR2 as FQNEAQ (reference sequence). V shed 5 bases and J 2 bases; nucleotides not matched to a gene: 5. This CDR3 is built from 16 residues. CDR3 sequence reads: CASSPGTGGGNQPQHF. The DNA of the CDR3 is TGTGCCAGCAGCCCCGGGACAGGGGGAGGCAATCAGCCCCAGCATTTT.